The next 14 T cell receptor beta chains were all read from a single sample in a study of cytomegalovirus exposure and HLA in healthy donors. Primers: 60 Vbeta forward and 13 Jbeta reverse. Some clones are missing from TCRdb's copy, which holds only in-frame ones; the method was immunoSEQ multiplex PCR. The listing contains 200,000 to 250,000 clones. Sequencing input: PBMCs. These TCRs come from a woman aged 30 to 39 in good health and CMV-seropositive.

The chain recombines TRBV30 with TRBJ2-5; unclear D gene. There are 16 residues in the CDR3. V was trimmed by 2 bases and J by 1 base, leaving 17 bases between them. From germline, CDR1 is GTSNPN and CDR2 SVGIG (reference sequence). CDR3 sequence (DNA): TGTGCCTGGAGTAGCTCCAAGTTCAGGCCCCAAGAGACCCAGTACTTC. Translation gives CAWSSSKFRPQETQYF.

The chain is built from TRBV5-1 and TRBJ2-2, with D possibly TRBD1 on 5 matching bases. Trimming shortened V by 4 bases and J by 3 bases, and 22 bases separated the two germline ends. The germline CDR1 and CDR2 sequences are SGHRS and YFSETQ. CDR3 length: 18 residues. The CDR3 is CASSQSMWAAGYTGELFF. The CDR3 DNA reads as TGCGCCAGCAGCCAAAGCATGTGGGCAGCAGGGTACACCGGGGAGCTGTTTTTT.

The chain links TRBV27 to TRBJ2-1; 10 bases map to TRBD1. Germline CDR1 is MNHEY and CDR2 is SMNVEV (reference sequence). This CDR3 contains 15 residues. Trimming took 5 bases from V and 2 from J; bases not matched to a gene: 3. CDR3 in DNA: TGTGCCAGCAGTGCTGGGACAGGGGCCTACAATGAGCAGTTCTTC. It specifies CASSAGTGAYNEQFF.

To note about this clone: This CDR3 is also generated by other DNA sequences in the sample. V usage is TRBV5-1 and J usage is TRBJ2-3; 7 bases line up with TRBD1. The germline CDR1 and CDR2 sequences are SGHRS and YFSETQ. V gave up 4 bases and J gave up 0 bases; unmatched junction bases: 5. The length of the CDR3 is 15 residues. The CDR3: CASSPTGSSTDTQYF. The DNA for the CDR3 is TGCGCCAGCAGCCCGACAGGGTCTAGCACAGATACGCAGTATTTT.

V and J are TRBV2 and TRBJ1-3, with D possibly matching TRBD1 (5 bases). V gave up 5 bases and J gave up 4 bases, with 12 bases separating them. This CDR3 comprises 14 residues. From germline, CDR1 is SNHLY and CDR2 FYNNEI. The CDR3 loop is CASSPQGPGNTIYF. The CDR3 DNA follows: TGTGCCAGCAGTCCTCAGGGTCCCGGAAACACCATATATTTT.

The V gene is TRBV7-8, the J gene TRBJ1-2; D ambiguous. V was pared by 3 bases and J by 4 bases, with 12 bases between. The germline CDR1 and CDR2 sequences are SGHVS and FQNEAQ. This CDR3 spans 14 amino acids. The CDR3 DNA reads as TGTGCCAGCAGCTTCGAGGGATCCCTCTATGGCTACACCTTC. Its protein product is CASSFEGSLYGYTF.

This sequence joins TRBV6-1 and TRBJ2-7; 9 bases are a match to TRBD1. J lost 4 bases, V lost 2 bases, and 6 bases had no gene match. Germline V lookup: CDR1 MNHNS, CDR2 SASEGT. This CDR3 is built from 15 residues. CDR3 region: CASSERDRAGYEQYF. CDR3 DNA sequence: TGTGCCAGCAGTGAAAGGGACAGGGCAGGTTACGAGCAGTACTTC.

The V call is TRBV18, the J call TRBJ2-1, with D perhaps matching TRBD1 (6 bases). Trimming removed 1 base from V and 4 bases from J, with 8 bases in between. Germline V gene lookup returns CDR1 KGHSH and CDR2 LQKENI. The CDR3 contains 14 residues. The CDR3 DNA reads TGTGCCAGCTCACCACTAGGACAGTACAATGAGCAGTTCTTC. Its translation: CASSPLGQYNEQFF.

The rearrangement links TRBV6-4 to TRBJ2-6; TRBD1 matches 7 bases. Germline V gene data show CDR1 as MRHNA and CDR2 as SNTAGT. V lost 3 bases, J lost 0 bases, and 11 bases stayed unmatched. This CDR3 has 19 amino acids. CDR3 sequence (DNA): TGTGCCAGCAGTGAATTTTCCCTGACAGGGATCTCTGGGGCCAACGTCCTGACTTTC. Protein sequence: CASSEFSLTGISGANVLTF.

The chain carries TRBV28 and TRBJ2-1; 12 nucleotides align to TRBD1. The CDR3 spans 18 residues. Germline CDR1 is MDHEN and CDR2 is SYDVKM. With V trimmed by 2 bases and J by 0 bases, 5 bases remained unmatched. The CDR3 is CASSLPGQGASSYNEQFF. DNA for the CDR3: TGTGCCAGCAGTTTACCGGGACAGGGGGCTAGCTCCTACAATGAGCAGTTCTTC.

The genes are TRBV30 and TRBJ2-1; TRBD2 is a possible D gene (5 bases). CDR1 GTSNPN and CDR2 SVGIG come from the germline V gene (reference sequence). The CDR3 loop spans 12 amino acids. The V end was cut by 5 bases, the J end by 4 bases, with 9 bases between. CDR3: CAWERRYNEQFF. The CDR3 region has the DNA TGTGCCTGGGAGCGGAGATACAATGAGCAGTTCTTC.

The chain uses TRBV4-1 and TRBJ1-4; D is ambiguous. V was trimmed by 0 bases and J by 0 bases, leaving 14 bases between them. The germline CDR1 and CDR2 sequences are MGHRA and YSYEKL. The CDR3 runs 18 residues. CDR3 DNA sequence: TGCGCCAGCAGCCAAGAGGCCGGAGCCAGAGCAACTAATGAAAAACTGTTTTTT. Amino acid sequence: CASSQEAGARATNEKLFF.

The CDR3 here is CASSLLAYTGELFF. The CDR3 DNA reads as TGTGCCAGCAGCTTACTAGCCTACACCGGGGAGCTGTTTTTT. The rearrangement uses TRBV5-6 and TRBJ2-2, with D maybe TRBD2 (6 bases). Trimming pared 2 bases from V and 3 bases from J, leaving 8 bases between. The V gene's germline CDR1 is SGHDT and CDR2 YYEEEE. The CDR3 contains 14 residues.

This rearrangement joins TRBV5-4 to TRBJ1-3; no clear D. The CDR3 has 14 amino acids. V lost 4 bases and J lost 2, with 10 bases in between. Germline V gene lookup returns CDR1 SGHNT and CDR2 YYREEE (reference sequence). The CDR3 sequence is CASSPGNPGNTIYF. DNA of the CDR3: TGTGCCAGCAGCCCCGGGAATCCTGGAAACACCATATATTTT. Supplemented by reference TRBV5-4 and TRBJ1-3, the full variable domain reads ETGVTQSPTHLIKTRGQQVTLRCSSQSGHNTVSWYQQALGQGPQFIFQYYREEENGRGNFPPRFSGLQFPNYSSELNVNALELDDSALYLCASSPGNPGNTIYFGEGSWLTVV.